Below are 9 T cell receptor beta chains sequenced from a single sample in a study of identifying expanded T cells in peripheral blood. Repertoires were generated with immunoSEQ multiplex PCR, while TCRdb's copy carries only in-frame clones and drops some. The repertoire has about 82,000 clones, roughly 89% of them found once; the top ten carry less than 9.5%. Sequencing was done on a sample of blood. These receptors came from a person aged 18 to 75 in good health.

The rearrangement joins TRBV30 to TRBJ1-2; weak D call: TRBD1 (6 bases). The CDR3 runs 18 residues. The germline gives CDR1 GTSNPN, CDR2 SVGIG (reference sequence). V was shortened by 0 bases and J by 0 bases, with 20 bases between the two germline ends. CDR3 sequence (DNA): TGTGCCTGGAGTGTACCTCGAGGGGGGAGAAACTCTAACTATGGCTACACCTTC. It yields the protein CAWSVPRGGRNSNYGYTF.

V usage is TRBV19 and J usage is TRBJ2-3; 8 bases line up with TRBD2. This CDR3 contains 15 residues. Germline CDR1 is LNHDA and CDR2 is SQIVND (reference sequence). The trim removed 5 bases at V and 2 bases at J, leaving 6 bases unmatched. CDR3 sequence: CASSLASGFTDTQYF. In DNA, the CDR3 is TGTGCCAGTAGTCTGGCTAGCGGGTTCACAGATACGCAGTATTTT.

The chain uses TRBV19 and TRBJ1-2; no reliable D call. This CDR3 region has 13 residues. Per germline, CDR1 LNHDA and CDR2 SQIVND (reference sequence). The germline V and J ends were trimmed by 3 bases and 5 bases, with 10 bases remaining between them. CDR3 in amino acids: CASSIPREYGYTF. The CDR3 bases are TGTGCCAGTAGTATCCCCCGGGAATATGGCTACACCTTC.

V is TRBV18 and J is TRBJ1-1; D gene ambiguous. The V and J ends lost 6 bases and 0 bases respectively, with 11 bases between them. CDR1 KGHSH and CDR2 LQKENI come from the germline V gene. This CDR3 has 14 amino acids. CDR3 residues: CASSPQDLNTEAFF. DNA for the CDR3: TGTGCCAGCTCGCCTCAGGACCTGAACACTGAAGCTTTCTTT.

The V call is TRBV11-2, the J call TRBJ2-5; 7 nucleotides line up with TRBD1. The germline V gene encodes CDR1 SGHAT and CDR2 FQNNGV. The ends lost 2 bases at V and 7 bases at J; junction bases unmatched: 7. The CDR3 loop spans 14 amino acids. CDR3 nucleotides: TGTGCCAGCAGCTTAACCCGGACAGGCCGGACCCAGTACTTC. Translation: CASSLTRTGRTQYF. Filled out from reference TRBV11-2 and TRBJ2-5, the complete variable domain reads EAGVAQSPRYKIIEKRQSVAFWCNPISGHATLYWYQQILGQGPKLLIQFQNNGVVDDSQLPKDRFSAERLKGVDSTLKIQPAKLEDSAVYLCASSLTRTGRTQYFGPGTRLLVL.

The gene calls are TRBV30 and TRBJ1-1; 7 nucleotides match TRBD1. Germline lookup yields CDR1 GTSNPN and CDR2 SVGIG (reference sequence). J lost 10 bases, V lost 4 bases, and 9 bases had no gene match. CDR3 length: 12 amino acids. The CDR3 sequence is CAWISTGTRAFF. The CDR3 DNA reads as TGTGCCTGGATTTCGACAGGGACGAGAGCTTTCTTT.

The chain employs TRBV19 and TRBJ1-2, with unresolved D. Germline-derived CDR1 and CDR2 are LNHDA and SQIVND (reference sequence). This CDR3 region has 12 residues. Trimming cost V 6 bases and J 5 bases, with 10 bases left between them. The CDR3 loop is CASSLGQYGYTF. As DNA, the CDR3 is TGTGCCAGTAGCCTTGGTCAGTATGGCTACACCTTC.

This chain links TRBV7-8 with TRBJ1-1; D is undetermined. From germline, CDR1 is SGHVS and CDR2 FQNEAQ. The CDR3 runs 13 residues. V lost 5 bases to trimming and J lost 6 bases, with 13 bases between them. CDR3 sequence reads: CASSPGVPAEAFF. The CDR3 coding sequence is TGTGCCAGCAGCCCTGGGGTTCCGGCTGAAGCTTTCTTT.

V usage is TRBV7-9 and J usage is TRBJ2-5; no firm D call. CDR3 length: 12 residues. CDR1 SEHNR and CDR2 FQNEAQ come from the germline V gene (reference sequence). The germline V and J ends were trimmed by 6 bases and 4 bases, with 9 bases remaining between them. The CDR3 coding sequence is TGTGCCAGCAGTCTTGCCCCAGAGACCCAGTACTTC. Translated, it gives CASSLAPETQYF.